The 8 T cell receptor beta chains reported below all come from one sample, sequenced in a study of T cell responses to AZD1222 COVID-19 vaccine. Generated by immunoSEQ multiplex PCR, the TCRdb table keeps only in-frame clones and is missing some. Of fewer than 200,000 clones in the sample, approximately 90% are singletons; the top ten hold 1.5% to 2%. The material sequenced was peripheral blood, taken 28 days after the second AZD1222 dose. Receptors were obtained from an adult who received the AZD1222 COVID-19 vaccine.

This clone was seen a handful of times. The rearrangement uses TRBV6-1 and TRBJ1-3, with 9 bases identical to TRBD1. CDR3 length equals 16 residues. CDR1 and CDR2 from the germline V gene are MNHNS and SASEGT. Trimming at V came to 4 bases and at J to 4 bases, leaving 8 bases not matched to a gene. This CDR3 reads CASSVFVGTGGNTIYF. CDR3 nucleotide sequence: TGTGCCAGCAGTGTTTTCGTTGGGACAGGGGGAAACACCATATATTTT.

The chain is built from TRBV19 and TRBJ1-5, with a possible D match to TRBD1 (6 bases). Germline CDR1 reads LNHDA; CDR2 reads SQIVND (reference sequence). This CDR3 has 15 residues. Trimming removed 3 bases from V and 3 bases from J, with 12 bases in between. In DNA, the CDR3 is TGTGCCAGTAGTATGGACCTGGGGGCCAATCAGCCCCAGCATTTT. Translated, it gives CASSMDLGANQPQHF.

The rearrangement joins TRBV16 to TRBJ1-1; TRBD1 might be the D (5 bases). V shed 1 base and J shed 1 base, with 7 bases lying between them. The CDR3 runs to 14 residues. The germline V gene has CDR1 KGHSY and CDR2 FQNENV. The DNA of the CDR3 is TGTGCCAGCAGCCAATTGCAGGGGAACACTGAAGCTTTCTTT. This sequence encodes CASSQLQGNTEAFF.

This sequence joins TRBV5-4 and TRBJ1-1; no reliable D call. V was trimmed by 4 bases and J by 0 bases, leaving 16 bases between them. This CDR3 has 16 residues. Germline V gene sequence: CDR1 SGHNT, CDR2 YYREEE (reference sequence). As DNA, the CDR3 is TGTGCCAGCAGCCCGTCCTGGGCAGGCATGAACACTGAAGCTTTCTTT. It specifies CASSPSWAGMNTEAFF.

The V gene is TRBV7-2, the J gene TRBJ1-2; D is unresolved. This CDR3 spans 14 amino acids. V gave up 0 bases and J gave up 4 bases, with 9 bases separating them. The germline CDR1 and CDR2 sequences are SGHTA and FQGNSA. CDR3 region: CASSLAAGPYGYTF. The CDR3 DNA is TGTGCCAGCAGCTTAGCTGCGGGTCCCTATGGCTACACCTTC.

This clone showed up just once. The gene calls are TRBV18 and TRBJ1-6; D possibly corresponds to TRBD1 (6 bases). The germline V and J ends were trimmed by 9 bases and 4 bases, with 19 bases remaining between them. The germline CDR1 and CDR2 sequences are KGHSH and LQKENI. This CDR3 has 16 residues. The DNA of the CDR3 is TGTGCCAGTTCAGACCTTGGACAGAGATATAATTCACCCCTCCACTTT. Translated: CASSDLGQRYNSPLHF.

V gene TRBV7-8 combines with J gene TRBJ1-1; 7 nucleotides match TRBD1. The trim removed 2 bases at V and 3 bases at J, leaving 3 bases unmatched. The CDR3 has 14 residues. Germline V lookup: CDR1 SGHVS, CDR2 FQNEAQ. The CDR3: CASSLTGVYTEAFF. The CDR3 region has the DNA TGTGCCAGCAGCTTAACAGGGGTTTACACTGAAGCTTTCTTT.

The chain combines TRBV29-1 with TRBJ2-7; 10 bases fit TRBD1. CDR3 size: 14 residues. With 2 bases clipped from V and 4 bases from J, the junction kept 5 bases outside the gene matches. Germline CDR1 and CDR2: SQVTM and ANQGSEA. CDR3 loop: CSVESWTGGYEQYF. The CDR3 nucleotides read TGCAGCGTTGAATCATGGACAGGGGGATACGAGCAGTACTTC.